The 15 T cell receptor beta chains below all came from one sample that was sequenced in a study of shared clonotypes between healthy human individuals. This table comes from immunoSEQ multiplex PCR, and its TCRdb copy is limited to in-frame clones, with some not included. Of 2,500,000 or so clones detected, 85% to 95% appear once; the ten largest clones hold more than 0.35%. The specimen was naive CD4+ T cells from PBMCs. Specified subset: CD45RA+ positively selected. The receptors here all came from a young man in good health. Some clones in this sample may be carry-over from other donors' samples.

This chain links TRBV11-2 with TRBJ1-5; D gene uncertain. The germline V gene has CDR1 SGHAT and CDR2 FQNNGV. The CDR3 contains 16 residues. The germline V and J ends were trimmed by 5 bases and 2 bases, with 16 bases remaining between them. CDR3 amino acids: CASSPKAGRGNQPQHF. CDR3 coding DNA: TGTGCCAGCAGCCCAAAGGCGGGGAGAGGCAATCAGCCCCAGCATTTT.

The V gene is TRBV4-1, the J gene TRBJ2-1; D gene uncertain. CDR3 length: 16 residues. V was shortened by 1 base and J by 8 bases, with 18 bases between the two germline ends. Germline V gene sequence: CDR1 MGHRA, CDR2 YSYEKL. For the CDR3, the DNA is TGCGCCAGCAGCCAAGGAAATAGTGTGAAAGGGTATGAGCAGTTCTTC. Its translation is CASSQGNSVKGYEQFF.

V and J are TRBV27 and TRBJ2-5; 10 positions agree with TRBD2. Germline CDR1 MNHEY, CDR2 SMNVEV (reference sequence). V shed 3 bases and J 2 bases; nucleotides not matched to a gene: 6. The CDR3 has 16 residues. CDR3 DNA sequence: TGTGCCAGCAGTTTTACACTAGCGGGACGACAAGAGACCCAGTACTTC. This translates into CASSFTLAGRQETQYF.

This sequence joins TRBV7-9 and TRBJ1-1; D unresolved. V shed 1 base and J shed 8 bases, with 14 bases lying between them. CDR1 is SEHNR and CDR2 is FQNEAQ in the germline V gene (reference sequence). The CDR3 runs 14 residues. In DNA form, the CDR3 reads TGTGCCAGCAGCTTAGGGAAGGGCTTTTTAGAAGCTTTCTTT. Protein: CASSLGKGFLEAFF. Drawing the rest from reference TRBV7-9 and TRBJ1-1, the complete variable domain is DTGVSQNPRHKITKRGQNVTFRCDPISEHNRLYWYRQTLGQGPEFLTYFQNEAQLEKSRLLSDRFSAERPKGSFSTLEIQRTEQGDSAMYLCASSLGKGFLEAFFGQGTRLTVV.

This clone appeared once. The CDR3 region is CASSHRQESNEQYF. The CDR3 coding sequence is TGTGCCAGCAGTCATCGACAGGAGTCGAACGAGCAGTACTTC. The chain recombines TRBV28 with TRBJ2-7; D is possibly TRBD1 (6 bases). Trimming removed 5 bases at V and 5 bases at J, with 16 bases between. The CDR3 sequence is 14 residues long. Germline V CDR1 and CDR2: MDHEN, SYDVKM.

This clone came up once. The rearrangement links TRBV27 to TRBJ2-1; D is possibly TRBD1 (6 bases). The germline V gene has CDR1 MNHEY and CDR2 SMNVEV (reference sequence). CDR3 length equals 14 residues. V was trimmed by 8 bases and J by 3 bases, leaving 14 bases between them. CDR3 coding DNA: TGTGCCAGCGGGGGCTCCGGGTTCTACAATGAGCAGTTCTTC. Protein: CASGGSGFYNEQFF.

On this clone itself: Other nucleotide sequences in the sample specify the same CDR3. The chain is built from TRBV7-6 and TRBJ2-7, with unresolved D. The CDR3 sequence is 12 residues long. Trimming removed 5 bases from V and 2 bases from J, with 7 bases in between. CDR1 and CDR2 (germline): SGHVS, FNYEAQ. Here the CDR3 DNA reads TGTGCCAGCAGCCCCCTAGCCTACGAGCAGTACTTC. This translates into CASSPLAYEQYF.

The chain couples TRBV5-1 to TRBJ2-2; D is uncertain. CDR3 length equals 14 residues. Deletions cut 6 bases from V and 1 base from J, with 10 bases between. Germline loops: CDR1 SGHRS, CDR2 YFSETQ. In DNA form, the CDR3 reads TGCGCCAGCACCACGTCGGGGAACACCGGGGAGCTGTTTTTT. Translation gives CASTTSGNTGELFF.

This clone has only one observation. The J gene is TRBJ1-4, the V gene TRBV5-1; D is undetermined. This CDR3 is 15 amino acids long. V was shortened by 4 bases and J by 8 bases, with 18 bases between the two germline ends. From germline, CDR1 is SGHRS and CDR2 YFSETQ. CDR3 DNA sequence: TGCGCCAGCAGCAGGCAGCTAACCAACAAGGAAAAACTGTTTTTT. Its translation is CASSRQLTNKEKLFF.

The rearrangement joins TRBV7-3 to TRBJ2-7; TRBD2 is a possible D gene (5 bases). In germline, CDR1 is SGHTA, CDR2 FQGTGA. Trimming took off 4 bases at V and 0 bases at J, with 13 bases between the two ends. The CDR3 covers 15 residues. This CDR3 is CASSSGSFNSYEQYF. Here the CDR3 DNA reads TGTGCCAGCAGCTCGGGGTCCTTCAACTCCTACGAGCAGTACTTC.

CDR3 protein: CASSEWQGAFDYGYTF. DNA of the CDR3: TGTGCCAGCAGTGAATGGCAGGGGGCTTTCGACTATGGCTACACCTTC. The chain joins TRBV2 to TRBJ1-2, with TRBD1 matching over 8 bases. CDR1 is SNHLY, CDR2 FYNNEI, per germline. The CDR3 totals 16 residues. J gave up 3 bases and V 2 bases, and 8 bases lay outside the gene matches.

The J gene is TRBJ2-1, the V gene TRBV29-1; TRBD2 might be the D (6 bases). V lost 7 bases and J 0 bases, leaving 13 bases between the germline ends. Germline V gene lookup returns CDR1 SQVTM and CDR2 ANQGSEA. The CDR3 covers 14 residues. The CDR3 nucleotides are TGCAGCGGCTCGGGACTTCTCTCCTACAATGAGCAGTTCTTC. It specifies CSGSGLLSYNEQFF.

J is TRBJ2-3 and V is TRBV28; D is uncertain. CDR1 and CDR2 (germline): MDHEN, SYDVKM. The CDR3 contains 16 residues. The ends were cut back, 2 bases at V and 0 bases at J, with 12 bases in the middle. This chain's CDR3 is CASSLDLETSTDTQYF. The CDR3 nucleotides read TGTGCCAGCAGTTTAGATTTAGAGACTAGCACAGATACGCAGTATTTT.

The rearrangement uses TRBV7-2 and TRBJ1-5, with no clear D. Deletions cut 5 bases from V and 4 bases from J, with 18 bases between. Looked up from germline, CDR1 is SGHTA and CDR2 is FQGNSA. The CDR3 has 16 residues. CDR3 residues: CASSISGYLGNQPQHF. The CDR3 DNA reads as TGTGCCAGCAGCATTTCAGGTTATCTTGGGAATCAGCCCCAGCATTTT.

This rearrangement joins TRBV10-3 to TRBJ2-7, with 11 bases matching TRBD1. The germline gives CDR1 ENHRY, CDR2 SYGVKD. The CDR3 has 14 residues. Trimming cost V 8 bases and J 4 bases; bases outside gene matches: 7. The CDR3 is CAIRPGQGVYEQYF. The CDR3 nucleotides are TGTGCCATCCGACCGGGACAGGGGGTTTACGAGCAGTACTTC.